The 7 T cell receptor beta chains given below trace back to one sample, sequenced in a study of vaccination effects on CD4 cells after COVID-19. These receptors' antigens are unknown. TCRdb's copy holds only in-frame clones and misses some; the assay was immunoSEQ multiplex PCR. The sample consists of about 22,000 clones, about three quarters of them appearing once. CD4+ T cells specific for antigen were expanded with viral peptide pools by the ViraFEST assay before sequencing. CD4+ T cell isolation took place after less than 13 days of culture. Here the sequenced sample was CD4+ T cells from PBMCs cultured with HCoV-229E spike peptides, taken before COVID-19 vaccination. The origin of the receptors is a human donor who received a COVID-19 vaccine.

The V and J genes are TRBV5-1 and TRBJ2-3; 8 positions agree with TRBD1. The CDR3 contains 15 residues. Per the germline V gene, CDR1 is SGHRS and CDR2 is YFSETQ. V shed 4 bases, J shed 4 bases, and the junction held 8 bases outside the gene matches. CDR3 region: CASSGGQGGADTQYF. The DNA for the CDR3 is TGCGCCAGCAGCGGAGGACAGGGTGGCGCAGATACGCAGTATTTT.

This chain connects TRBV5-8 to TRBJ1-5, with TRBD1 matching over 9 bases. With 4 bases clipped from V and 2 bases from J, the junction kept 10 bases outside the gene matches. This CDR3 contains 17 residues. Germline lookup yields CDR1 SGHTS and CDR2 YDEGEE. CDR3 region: CASSRRTGAGGNQPQHF. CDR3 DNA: TGTGCCAGCAGCAGGCGGACAGGGGCGGGAGGCAATCAGCCCCAGCATTTT.

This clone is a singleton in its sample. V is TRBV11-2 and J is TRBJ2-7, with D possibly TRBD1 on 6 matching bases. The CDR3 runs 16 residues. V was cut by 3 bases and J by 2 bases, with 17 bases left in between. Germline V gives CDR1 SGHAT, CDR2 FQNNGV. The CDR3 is CASSFSTGPSTYEQYF. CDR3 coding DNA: TGTGCCAGCAGCTTCTCGACAGGCCCCTCTACCTACGAGCAGTACTTC.

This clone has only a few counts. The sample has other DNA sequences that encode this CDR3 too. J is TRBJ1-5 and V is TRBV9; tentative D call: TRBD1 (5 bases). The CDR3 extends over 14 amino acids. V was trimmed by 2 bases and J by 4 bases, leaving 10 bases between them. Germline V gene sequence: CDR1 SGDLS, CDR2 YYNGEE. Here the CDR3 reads CASSVGTVNQPQHF. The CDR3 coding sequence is TGTGCCAGCAGCGTCGGGACGGTAAATCAGCCCCAGCATTTT.

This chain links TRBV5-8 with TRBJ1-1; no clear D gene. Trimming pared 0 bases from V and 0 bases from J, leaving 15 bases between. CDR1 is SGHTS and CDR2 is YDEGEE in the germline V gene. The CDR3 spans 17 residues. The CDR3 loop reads CASSLGRGLALNTEAFF. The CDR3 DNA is TGTGCCAGCAGCTTGGGACGGGGATTGGCCCTGAACACTGAAGCTTTCTTT.

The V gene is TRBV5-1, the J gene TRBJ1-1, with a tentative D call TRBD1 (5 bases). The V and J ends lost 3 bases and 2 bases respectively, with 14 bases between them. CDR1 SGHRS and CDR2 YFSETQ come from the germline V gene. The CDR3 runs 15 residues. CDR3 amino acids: CASSWEGMVNTEAFF. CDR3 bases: TGCGCCAGCAGCTGGGAGGGGATGGTCAACACTGAAGCTTTCTTT.

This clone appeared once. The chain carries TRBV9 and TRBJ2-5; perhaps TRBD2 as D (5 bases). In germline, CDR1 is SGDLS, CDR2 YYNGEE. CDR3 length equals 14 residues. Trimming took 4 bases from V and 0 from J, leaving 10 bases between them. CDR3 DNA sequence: TGTGCCAGCAGCCCAACGGGGTACCAAGAGACCCAGTACTTC. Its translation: CASSPTGYQETQYF.